The 10 T cell receptor beta chains given below trace back to one sample, sequenced in a study of shared clonotypes between healthy human individuals. Data came from immunoSEQ multiplex PCR; TCRdb stores just in-frame clones and leaves some out. The table shows more than 1,200,000 clones, with around 98.5% occurring only once. Sequencing was carried out using naive CD4+ T cells sorted from blood. Subset here: CD45RA+ positively selected. The receptors originated from a man between 25 and 39 years old in good health.

The rearrangement joins TRBV6-6 to TRBJ2-1; D may be TRBD2 (6 bases). Germline V lookup: CDR1 MNHNY, CDR2 SVGAGI (reference sequence). V was pared by 11 bases and J by 9 bases, with 20 bases between. The CDR3 is made up of 13 amino acids. CDR3 in DNA: TGTGCCGGAGGGGAGTCCAATACGGGTGAGCAGTTCTTC. Translating it yields CAGGESNTGEQFF.

The chain has TRBV14 and TRBJ1-2; D gene ambiguous. This CDR3 has 13 amino acids. Trimming pared 1 base from V and 8 bases from J, leaving 11 bases between. Germline assignment: CDR1 SGHDN and CDR2 FVKESK. CDR3: CASSQAPIGGYTF. The CDR3 DNA reads as TGTGCCAGCAGCCAAGCCCCCATCGGGGGCTACACCTTC. The full variable domain, rest sourced from reference TRBV14 and TRBJ1-2, is EAGVTQFPSHSVIEKGQTVTLRCDPISGHDNLYWYRRVMGKEIKFLLHFVKESKQDESGMPNNRFLAERTGGTYSTLKVQPAELEDSGVYFCASSQAPIGGYTFGSGTRLTVV.

The rearrangement joins TRBV5-1 to TRBJ2-2; D not certain. Trimming removed 0 bases at V and 6 bases at J, with 6 bases between. The CDR3 runs 13 residues. Per the germline V gene, CDR1 is SGHRS and CDR2 is YFSETQ. The CDR3 protein is CASSLVSAGELFF. The CDR3 DNA follows: TGCGCCAGCAGCTTGGTTAGTGCCGGGGAGCTGTTTTTT.

The gene calls are TRBV15 and TRBJ1-2; TRBD1 agrees at 9 bases. V lost 0 bases to trimming and J lost 0 bases; unmatched junction nucleotides: 5. CDR3 length equals 17 residues. Germline-derived CDR1 and CDR2 are LNHNV and YYDKDF (reference sequence). This chain's CDR3 is CATSRDRDRASNYGYTF. The CDR3 region has the DNA TGTGCCACCAGCAGAGATCGGGACAGGGCCTCTAACTATGGCTACACCTTC.

CDR3 loop: CAISELLNTEAFF. The DNA of the CDR3 is TGTGCCATCAGTGAGTTGCTGAACACTGAAGCTTTCTTT. The chain has TRBV10-3 and TRBJ1-1; D is undetermined. CDR1 is ENHRY, CDR2 SYGVKD, per germline. V lost 1 base and J lost 0, with 3 bases in between. The CDR3 consists of 13 residues.

On this clone itself: Other DNA sequences in the same sample also yield this CDR3. The CDR3 here is CSVEVGDTQYF. CDR3 in DNA: TGCAGCGTTGAAGTGGGAGATACGCAGTATTTT. The gene calls are TRBV29-1 and TRBJ2-3; D is undetermined. CDR1 and CDR2 (germline): SQVTM, ANQGSEA. This CDR3 has 11 residues. V was shortened by 1 base and J by 5 bases, with 4 bases between the two germline ends.

The chain carries TRBV19 and TRBJ1-5; 12 nucleotides match TRBD1. The CDR3 has 15 residues. V trimming: 8 bases; J trimming: 6 bases; junction bases outside the gene matches: 8. Per germline, CDR1 LNHDA and CDR2 SQIVND (reference sequence). The CDR3 nucleotides read TGTGCCAGTTCCGGGACAGGGGGCGCCGGTCAGCCCCAGCATTTT. Translated, it gives CASSGTGGAGQPQHF.

This chain uses TRBV10-3 with TRBJ2-7; tentatively, D is TRBD2 (6 bases). CDR1 and CDR2 from the germline V gene are ENHRY and SYGVKD. V was trimmed by 1 base and J by 6 bases, leaving 10 bases between them. The CDR3 sequence is 13 residues long. CDR3 loop: CAISELGEVEQYF. The CDR3, as DNA: TGTGCCATCAGTGAGTTGGGGGAGGTCGAGCAGTACTTC.

This clone has a single count. The genes are TRBV9 and TRBJ2-3, with a weak D call TRBD2 (6 bases). CDR1 and CDR2 from the germline V gene are SGDLS and YYNGEE. Between the trimmed V and J ends, which lost 0 bases and 1 base, there was a span of 9 bases. There are 15 residues in the CDR3. DNA for the CDR3: TGTGCCAGCAGCGTAGAGGCTAGCGGCACAGATACGCAGTATTTT. Translating it yields CASSVEASGTDTQYF. Combining the CDR3 with reference TRBV9 and TRBJ2-3 gives the whole variable domain DSGVTQTPKHLITATGQRVTLRCSPRSGDLSVYWYQQSLDQGLQFLIQYYNGEERAKGNILERFSAQQFPDLHSELNLSSLELGDSALYFCASSVEASGTDTQYFGPGTRLTVL.

The chain uses TRBV28 and TRBJ2-1, with a possible D match to TRBD2 (5 bases). The CDR3 spans 15 residues. Germline V gene data show CDR1 as MDHEN and CDR2 as SYDVKM. The V gene lost 6 bases and the J gene lost 4 bases, with 16 bases spanning the gap. The CDR3 nucleotides read TGTGCCAGCAGGCGATCACGGACTGAATACAATGAGCAGTTCTTC. It translates to CASRRSRTEYNEQFF. The entire variable domain, with the rest obtained from reference TRBV28 and TRBJ2-1, is as follows: DVKVTQSSRYLVKRTGEKVFLECVQDMDHENMFWYRQDPGLGLRLIYFSYDVKMKEKGDIPEGYSVSREKKERFSLILESASTNQTSMYLCASRRSRTEYNEQFFGPGTRLTVL.